These 32 T cell receptor beta chains share one sample of origin, sequenced in a study of tumor-infiltrating lymphocytes in primary liver carcinoma. It was unsorted whole blood that yielded blood RNA, and germline DNA was also extracted. With approximately 470 ng total RNA as template and a constant-region primer, TCR beta cDNA was made. ARM-PCR was slightly modified, and three nested multiplex PCR rounds with it gave rise to the TCR beta libraries. Investigators reported that the first two PCR rounds, at about 11 cycles each, used TRBV1-TRBV30 forward primers with a C-beta reverse primer. From the multiplex PCR reads, TCRdb called clonotypes with MiXCR, one entry per CDR3 protein. The sample records hundreds of thousands of distinct CDR3 sequences, about 62% being singletons. The sequencing input was peripheral blood. The receptors here all came from a man aged 35-49 years with primary liver carcinoma and hepatitis B virus infection.

At least ten counts were recorded for this clonotype. V usage is TRBV6-6 and J usage is TRBJ2-7; a weak D match, TRBD1 (6 bases). The CDR3 runs 13 residues. Germline CDR1 reads MNHNY; CDR2 reads SVGAGI (reference sequence). V was cut by 6 bases and J by 1 base, with 10 bases left in between. Here the CDR3 reads CASSRDISYEQYF. CDR3 nucleotide sequence: TGTGCCAGCAGCCGGGACATTTCCTACGAGCAGTACTTC.

This clonotype was observed at least ten times. V gene TRBV10-3 combines with J gene TRBJ2-7; tentative D call: TRBD1 (6 bases). Germline V CDR1 and CDR2: ENHRY, SYGVKD. V was pared by 9 bases and J by 3 bases, with 12 bases between. The CDR3 is 12 residues long. The CDR3 here is CAIRTANYEQYF. In DNA, the CDR3 is TGTGCCATTCGGACAGCAAACTACGAGCAGTACTTC.

On this clonotype itself: The germline gene is not matched at one end of the junction; a read error may be the cause. The gene calls are TRBV4-2 and TRBJ2-4; D might be TRBD2 (5 bases). There are 14 residues in the CDR3. The germline V gene encodes CDR1 LGHNA and CDR2 YNFKEQ. DNA for the CDR3: TGCGCCAGCAGCCAGGATGACGGGGTAAACATTCAGTACTTC. Encoded protein: CASSQDDGVNIQYF.

V gene TRBV6-2 or TRBV6-3 combines with J gene TRBJ2-7; no clear D gene. The CDR3 is 17 residues long. Germline values: CDR1 MNHEY, CDR2 SVGEGT. Trimming left V 0 bases short and J 3 bases short, with 18 bases between. CDR3 coding DNA: TGTGCCAGCAGTTACTCGGCGTGTACAGACCAAAACTACGAGCAGTACTTC. Translating gives CASSYSACTDQNYEQYF.

A word on this clonotype: This clone may be a read error of a much larger clone one base away. The chain links TRBV6-5 to TRBJ2-1; D is perhaps TRBD2 (5 bases). Trimming removed 7 bases at V and 4 bases at J, with 11 bases between. CDR3 size: 13 residues. Germline CDR1 reads MNHEY; CDR2 reads SVGAGI. For the CDR3, the DNA is TGTGCCAGCACTACCTCGGGATACAATGAGCAGTTCTTC. Translated: CASTTSGYNEQFF.

Notes on this clonotype: This sequence may be a read error, since a much larger clone differs from it by one base. V usage is TRBV12-3 or TRBV12-4 and J usage is TRBJ2-1; the match to TRBD1 covers 10 bases. The CDR3 runs to 14 residues. The CDR3 protein is CAGREGTGVFEQFF. CDR3 coding DNA: TGTGCCGGCAGGGAGGGGACAGGGGTGTTTGAGCAGTTCTTC.

In this sample, this clonotype turned up many times. The chain links TRBV29-1 to TRBJ1-1; possible D gene TRBD1, 5 bases. V lost 6 bases and J lost 4, with 15 bases in between. The CDR3 loop spans 13 amino acids. Germline V gives CDR1 SQVTM, CDR2 ANQGSEA. The CDR3 region has the DNA TGCAGCGTAGATCCTGCAGGGAGCACTGAAGCTTTCTTT. It encodes CSVDPAGSTEAFF.

In this sample, this clonotype turned up a few times. The chain joins TRBV5-1 to TRBJ2-1; tentative D call: TRBD2 (6 bases). This CDR3 is built from 17 residues. Trimming stripped 3 bases from V and 6 bases from J, with 22 bases between. Germline CDR1 and CDR2: SGHRS and YFSETQ. This CDR3 reads CASSSGPIAESANEQFF. In nucleotides, the CDR3 is TGCGCCAGCAGCTCAGGCCCTATAGCGGAGAGCGCCAATGAGCAGTTCTTC.

The chain carries TRBV5-1 and TRBJ1-1; D is unresolved. CDR3 length: 13 residues. Looked up from germline, CDR1 is SGHRS and CDR2 is YFSETQ. Trimming shortened V by 4 bases and J by 1 base, and 8 bases separated the two germline ends. The CDR3 spells CASSRETNTEAFF. The CDR3 DNA is TGCGCCAGCAGCAGGGAGACGAACACTGAAGCTTTCTTT.

This clonotype was detected many times. This sequence joins TRBV6-1 and TRBJ2-5; D might be TRBD2 (7 bases). This CDR3 is 14 amino acids long. With 8 bases removed from V and 5 bases from J, the gap between germline ends came to 18 bases. The germline gives CDR1 MNHNS, CDR2 SASEGT. CDR3 in DNA: TGTGCCAGCGGCCCGGGGGGCGGGTGGGAGACCCAGTACTTC. Translated, it gives CASGPGGGWETQYF.

The CDR3 sequence is CSATPGQLNTEAFF. CDR3 coding DNA: TGCAGTGCTACCCCGGGACAGCTGAACACTGAAGCTTTCTTT. This chain links TRBV20-1 with TRBJ1-1; 7 positions agree with TRBD1. Losses at the gene ends were 4 bases for V and 0 bases for J; bases not matched to a gene: 5. This CDR3 has 14 amino acids. Germline loops: CDR1 DFQATT, CDR2 SNEGSKA (reference sequence).

This clonotype was counted ten times or more. This chain uses TRBV12-3 or TRBV12-4 with TRBJ2-7; tentative D call: TRBD2 (7 bases). CDR3 length equals 13 residues. V was cut by 6 bases and J by 3 bases, with 12 bases left in between. The CDR3 reads CASRSGTHYEQYF. In nucleotides, the CDR3 is TGTGCCAGCAGAAGCGGGACACACTACGAGCAGTACTTC.

About this clonotype itself: Just one base apart from a much larger clone, this may be a read error. The chain joins TRBV6-2 or TRBV6-3 to TRBJ2-7, with D possibly being TRBD2 (5 bases). Germline V gene lookup returns CDR1 MNHEY and CDR2 SVGEGT. V was clipped by 5 bases and J by 6 bases, with 17 bases between them. The CDR3 consists of 14 residues. CDR3 in amino acids: CASSPLLCRGEQYF. In nucleotides, the CDR3 is TGTGCCAGCAGTCCACTCCTATGTCGGGGCGAGCAGTACTTC.

Points on this clonotype: Just one base apart from a much larger clone, this may be a read error. The chain links TRBV10-3 to TRBJ1-1; no reliable D call. With 7 bases removed from V and 3 bases from J, the gap between germline ends came to 12 bases. The CDR3 covers 13 residues. In germline, CDR1 is ENHRY, CDR2 SYGVKD. CDR3 bases: TGTGCCATCAAAGGACGGGGTGACACTGAAGCTTTCTTT. Translated: CAIKGRGDTEAFF.

This clonotype was observed many times. The gene calls are TRBV6-2 or TRBV6-3 and TRBJ2-7; maybe TRBD1 (6 bases). V lost 10 bases, J lost 4 bases, and 14 bases lay in between. The V gene's germline CDR1 is MNHEY and CDR2 SVGEGT. This CDR3 is built from 12 residues. This CDR3 reads CAIQGSGYEQYF. The CDR3 DNA reads TGTGCCATACAGGGAAGTGGGTACGAGCAGTACTTC.

This clonotype has at least ten counts. J is TRBJ2-2 and V is TRBV12-3 or TRBV12-4, with D perhaps assigned TRBD1 or TRBD2 (5 bases each). The CDR3 runs to 13 residues. V was shortened by 6 bases and J by 0 bases, with 5 bases between the two germline ends. This chain's CDR3 is CASRGANTGELFF. CDR3 nucleotides: TGTGCCAGCAGGGGGGCGAACACCGGGGAGCTGTTTTTT.

Comment on this clonotype: A much larger clone lies one base from this, so it may be a read error. In DNA, the CDR3 is TGTGCCTGGAGTTCGACGACAGTACCCTATAATTCACCCTTCCACTTT. Translating it yields CAWSSTTVPYNSPFHF. The chain has TRBV30 and TRBJ1-6; the D gene is possibly TRBD1 (5 bases). CDR3 size: 16 residues. Per germline, CDR1 GTSNPN and CDR2 SVGIG (reference sequence).

As to this clonotype: This sequence may be a read error, since a much larger clone differs from it by one base. The chain has TRBV6-6 and TRBJ2-1; a weak D match, TRBD2 (6 bases). V was clipped by 6 bases and J by 0 bases, with 18 bases between them. CDR1 and CDR2 from the germline V gene are MNHNY and SVGAGI (reference sequence). The CDR3 length is 17 residues. The chain's CDR3 is CASRGLTGVSSYNEQFF. CDR3 bases: TGTGCCAGCAGGGGATTAACGGGAGTGAGCTCCTACAATGAGCAGTTCTTC.

For this clonotype: A much larger clone lies a single base off, so this may be a read error. This chain links TRBV6-1 with TRBJ2-2, with D tentatively TRBD2 (5 bases). Germline V gene data show CDR1 as MNHNS and CDR2 as SASEGT. V was clipped by 8 bases and J by 5 bases, with 21 bases between them. This CDR3 is built from 16 residues. CDR3 nucleotide sequence: TGTGCCAGCCGAGGTTTAGCGAGAGATATGACCGGGGAGCTGTTTTTT. Encoded protein: CASRGLARDMTGELFF.

In regard to this clonotype: The junction shows a germline mismatch at one end, possibly a read error. The V gene is TRBV11-1, the J gene TRBJ1-3, with D unclear. Germline assignment: CDR1 SGHAT and CDR2 FQDESV (reference sequence). The CDR3 has 14 amino acids. The chain's CDR3 is CASILCRTGNTIYF. The CDR3, as DNA: TGTGCCAGCATCTTATGCCGGACTGGAAACACGATATATTTT.

This clonotype was seen at least ten times. The chain uses TRBV5-5 and TRBJ2-5; D is possibly TRBD1 or TRBD2 (5 bases each). Trimming pared 7 bases from V and 3 bases from J, leaving 19 bases between. The CDR3 totals 15 residues. Germline values: CDR1 SGHKS, CDR2 YYEKEE (reference sequence). In DNA, the CDR3 is TGTGCCAGCTCTACCGGGACCTTCGGCAAAGAGACCCAGTACTTC. Translated, it gives CASSTGTFGKETQYF.

Worth noting for this clonotype: A much more abundant neighbour one base away suggests this may be a read error. This chain links TRBV4-1 with TRBJ2-1, with D perhaps matching TRBD2 (5 bases). V was clipped by 1 base and J by 6 bases, with 10 bases between them. This CDR3 spans 14 amino acids. In germline, CDR1 is MGHRA, CDR2 YSYEKL. The CDR3 DNA is TGCGCCAGCAGCCAAGTACTAGTGGCCAATGAGCAGTTCTTC. Its translation: CASSQVLVANEQFF.

As for this clonotype: A much larger clone lies a single base off, so this may be a read error. The rearrangement joins TRBV6-5 to TRBJ1-1; D remains ambiguous. V lost 6 bases, J lost 6 bases, and 14 bases lay in between. Germline V lookup: CDR1 MNHEY, CDR2 SVGAGI. This CDR3 comprises 13 residues. CDR3 DNA sequence: TGTGCCAGCAGGAACCTCGTTGCCCCTGAAGCTTTCTTT. Protein product: CASRNLVAPEAFF.

For this clonotype: Possible read error: a much larger clone is one base away. The CDR3 is CASSLDGLSTDTQYF. The CDR3, as DNA: TGTGCCAGCAGCTTGGATGGTCTTAGCACAGATACGCAGTATTTT. The rearrangement joins TRBV5-4 to TRBJ2-3; no definite D call. This CDR3 region has 15 residues. V lost 0 bases and J lost 0, with 8 bases in between. Germline CDR1 reads SGHNT; CDR2 reads YYREEE (reference sequence). Based on the CDR3 plus reference TRBV5-4 and TRBJ2-3, the full variable domain is ETGVTQSPTHLIKTRGQQVTLRCSSQSGHNTVSWYQQALGQGPQFIFQYYREEENGRGNFPPRFSGLQFPNYSSELNVNALELDDSALYLCASSLDGLSTDTQYFGPGTRLTVL.

A remark on this clonotype: This may stem from a read error, because a much larger clone lies one nucleotide away. The chain has TRBV6-5 and TRBJ2-5, with unresolved D. This CDR3 is built from 13 residues. Germline loops: CDR1 MNHEY, CDR2 SVGAGI. In DNA form, the CDR3 reads TGTGCCAGCAGTTACCCGGGTACCCCGACCGAGTACTTC. Amino acid sequence: CASSYPGTPTEYF.

This clonotype was detected many times. This rearrangement joins TRBV6-1 to TRBJ2-3; 9 bases are shared with TRBD2. Germline CDR1 and CDR2: MNHNS and SASEGT. V shed 2 bases, J shed 4 bases, and the junction held 7 bases outside the gene matches. The CDR3 extends over 16 amino acids. The chain's CDR3 is CASSEFLAGIADTQYF. The CDR3 DNA reads as TGTGCCAGCAGTGAATTTCTAGCGGGAATTGCAGATACGCAGTATTTT.

As to this clonotype: A read error may produce the germline difference seen at one junction end. The chain is built from TRBV12-3 or TRBV12-4 and TRBJ2-4, with TRBD2 matching over 11 bases. The CDR3 spans 17 residues. Here the CDR3 reads CASSLAGGPFAKNIQNF. In nucleotides, the CDR3 is TGTGCCAGCAGCTTAGCGGGAGGGCCGTTCGCTAAAAACATTCAGAACTTC.

In this sample, this clonotype turned up many times. The chain links TRBV12-3 or TRBV12-4 to TRBJ1-5, with no clear D. Trimming removed 6 bases from V and 4 bases from J, with 10 bases in between. CDR3 length equals 13 residues. CDR3 sequence reads: CASREGQNQPQHF. The CDR3, as DNA: TGTGCCAGCAGGGAGGGCCAAAATCAGCCCCAGCATTTT.

This clonotype is a singleton in its sample. One junction end disagrees with the germline gene, perhaps due to a read error. The V call is TRBV29-1, the J call TRBJ1-2, with D unresolved. The CDR3 sequence is 14 residues long. The germline CDR1 and CDR2 sequences are SQVTM and ANQGSEA. The CDR3 region is CSVHSAANDYGCTF. For the CDR3, the DNA is TGCAGCGTTCATTCCGCAGCAAACGACTATGGCTGCACCTTC.

This chain links TRBV6-5 with TRBJ2-2, with TRBD1 matching over 8 bases. The CDR3 is 15 residues long. Unmatched junction bases numbered 12, after V lost 10 bases and J lost 5 bases. Looked up from germline, CDR1 is MNHEY and CDR2 is SVGAGI. CDR3 coding DNA: TGTGCCAACACCCGGGACAGGAGTTTTACCGGGGAGCTGTTTTTT. It specifies CANTRDRSFTGELFF.

A remark on this clonotype: At one boundary the junction diverges from the germline segment, which might be a read error. This sequence joins TRBV6-6 and TRBJ2-1; 7 positions agree with TRBD2. The CDR3 is 16 amino acids. Per germline, CDR1 MNHNY and CDR2 SVGAGI (reference sequence). CDR3 in DNA: TGTGTCAGCAGTGAGCGTTTAGCGGGCTCCTACGATGAGCAGTTCTTC. Translating gives CVSSERLAGSYDEQFF.

This rearrangement joins TRBV28 to TRBJ2-1; D is possibly TRBD1 or TRBD2 (5 bases each). The V gene's germline CDR1 is MDHEN and CDR2 SYDVKM. The length of the CDR3 is 14 residues. Trimming took off 6 bases at V and 8 bases at J, with 17 bases between the two ends. The CDR3: CASSPIGLRDEQFF. The CDR3, as DNA: TGTGCCAGCAGCCCCATAGGACTCAGGGATGAGCAGTTCTTC.